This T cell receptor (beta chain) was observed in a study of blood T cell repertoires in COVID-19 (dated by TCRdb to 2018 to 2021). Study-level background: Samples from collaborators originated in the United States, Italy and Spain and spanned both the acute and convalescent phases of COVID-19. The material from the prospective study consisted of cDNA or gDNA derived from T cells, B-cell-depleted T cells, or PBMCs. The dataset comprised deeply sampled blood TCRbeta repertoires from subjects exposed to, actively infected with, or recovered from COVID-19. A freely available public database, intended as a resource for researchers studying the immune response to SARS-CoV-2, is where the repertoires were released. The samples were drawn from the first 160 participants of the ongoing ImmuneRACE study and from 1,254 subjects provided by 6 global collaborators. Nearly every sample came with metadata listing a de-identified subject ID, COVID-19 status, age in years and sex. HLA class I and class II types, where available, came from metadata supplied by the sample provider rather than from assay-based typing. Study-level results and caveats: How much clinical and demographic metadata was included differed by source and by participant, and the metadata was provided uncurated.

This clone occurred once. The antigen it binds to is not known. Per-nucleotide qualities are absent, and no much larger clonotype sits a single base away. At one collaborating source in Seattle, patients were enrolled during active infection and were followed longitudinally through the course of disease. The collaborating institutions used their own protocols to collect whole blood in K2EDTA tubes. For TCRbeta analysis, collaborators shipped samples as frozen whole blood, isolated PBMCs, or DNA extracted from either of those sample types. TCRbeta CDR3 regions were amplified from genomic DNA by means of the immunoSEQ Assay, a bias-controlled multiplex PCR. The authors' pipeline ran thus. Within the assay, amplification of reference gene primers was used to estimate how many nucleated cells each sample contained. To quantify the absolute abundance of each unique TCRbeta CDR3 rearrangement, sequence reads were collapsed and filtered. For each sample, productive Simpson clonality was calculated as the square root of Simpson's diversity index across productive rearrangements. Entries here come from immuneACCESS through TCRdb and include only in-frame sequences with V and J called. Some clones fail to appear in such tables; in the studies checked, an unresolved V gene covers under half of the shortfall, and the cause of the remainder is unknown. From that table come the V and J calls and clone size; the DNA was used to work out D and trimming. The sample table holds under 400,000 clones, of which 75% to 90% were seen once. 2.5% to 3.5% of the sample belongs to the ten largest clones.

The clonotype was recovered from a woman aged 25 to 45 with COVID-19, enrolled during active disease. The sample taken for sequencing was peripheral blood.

The nucleotides are TGTGCCAGCAGCTTCGCGGCGGGAGTGTACAATGAGCAGTTCTTC. It encodes CASSFAAGVYNEQFF. The chain is encoded by TRBV11-1 joined to TRBJ2-1, with 7 junctional bases fitting TRBD2. V is pruned by 3 bases and J by 4 bases, leaving 6 bases of the junction without a gene match. The CDR3, cysteine through phenylalanine, is 15 amino acids long. This entry keeps only the CDR3 DNA: 45 bases, framed from base 1. The germline V gene (reference sequence) specifies SGHAT as CDR1 and FQDESV as CDR2. The entire variable domain, with the stretches around the CDR3 drawn from the reference TRBV11-1 and TRBJ2-1 proteins, is EAEVAQSPRYKITEKSQAVAFWCDPISGHATLYWYRQILGQGPELLVQFQDESVVDDSQLPKDRFSAERLKGVDSTLKIQPAELGDSAMYLCASSFAAGVYNEQFFGPGTRLTVL.